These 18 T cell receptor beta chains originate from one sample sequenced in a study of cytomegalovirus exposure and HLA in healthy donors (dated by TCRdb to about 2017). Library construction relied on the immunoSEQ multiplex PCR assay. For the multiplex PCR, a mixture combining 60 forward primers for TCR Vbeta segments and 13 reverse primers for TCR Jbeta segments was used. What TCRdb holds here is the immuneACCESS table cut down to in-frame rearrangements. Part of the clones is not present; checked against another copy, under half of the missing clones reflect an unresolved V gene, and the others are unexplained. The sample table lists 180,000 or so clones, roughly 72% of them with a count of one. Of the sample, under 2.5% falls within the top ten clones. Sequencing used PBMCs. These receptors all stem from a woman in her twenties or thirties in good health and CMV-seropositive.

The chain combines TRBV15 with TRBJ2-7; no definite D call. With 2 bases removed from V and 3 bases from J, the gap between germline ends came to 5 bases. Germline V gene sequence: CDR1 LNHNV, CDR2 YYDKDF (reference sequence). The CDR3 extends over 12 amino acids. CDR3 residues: CATSRKSYEQYF. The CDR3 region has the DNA TGTGCCACCAGCAGAAAGAGCTACGAGCAGTACTTC.

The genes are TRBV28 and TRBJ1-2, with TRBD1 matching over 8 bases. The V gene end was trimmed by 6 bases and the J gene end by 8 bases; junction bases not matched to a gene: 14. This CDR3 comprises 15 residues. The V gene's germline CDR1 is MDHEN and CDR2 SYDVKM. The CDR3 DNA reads TGTGCCAGCAGGCTAAGCGACAGGGGAGGGAAGGGCTACACCTTC. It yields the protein CASRLSDRGGKGYTF.

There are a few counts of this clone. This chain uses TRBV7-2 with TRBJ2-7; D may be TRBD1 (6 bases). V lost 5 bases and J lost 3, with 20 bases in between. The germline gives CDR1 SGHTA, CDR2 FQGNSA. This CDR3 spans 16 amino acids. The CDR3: CASSPQPVPGDYEQYF. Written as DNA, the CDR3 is TGTGCCAGCAGCCCTCAGCCCGTTCCAGGGGACTACGAGCAGTACTTC.

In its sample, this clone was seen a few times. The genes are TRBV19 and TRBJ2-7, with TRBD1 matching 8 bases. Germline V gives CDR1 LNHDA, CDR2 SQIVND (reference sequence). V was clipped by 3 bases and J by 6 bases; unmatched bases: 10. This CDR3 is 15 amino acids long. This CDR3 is CASSIRTGSPFEQYF. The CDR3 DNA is TGTGCCAGTAGTATTCGGACAGGGTCGCCCTTCGAGCAGTACTTC.

CDR3 DNA sequence: TGTGCCAGCAGCGTAGAGGACAGATATGGCTACACCTTC. Encoded protein: CASSVEDRYGYTF. The chain carries TRBV9 and TRBJ1-2; weak D call: TRBD1 (6 bases). Germline assignment: CDR1 SGDLS and CDR2 YYNGEE. Trimming took off 0 bases at V and 5 bases at J, with 8 bases between the two ends. The CDR3 contains 13 residues.

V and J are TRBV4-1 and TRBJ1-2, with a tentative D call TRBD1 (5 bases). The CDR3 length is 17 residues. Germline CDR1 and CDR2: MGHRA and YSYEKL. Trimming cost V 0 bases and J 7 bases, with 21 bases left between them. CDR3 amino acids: CASSQDLGQDRPSGYTF. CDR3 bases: TGCGCCAGCAGCCAAGATTTGGGGCAGGACCGCCCCTCTGGCTACACCTTC.

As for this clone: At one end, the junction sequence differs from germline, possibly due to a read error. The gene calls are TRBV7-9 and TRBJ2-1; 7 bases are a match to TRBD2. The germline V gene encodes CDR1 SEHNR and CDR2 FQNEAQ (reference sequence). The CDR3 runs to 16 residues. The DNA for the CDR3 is TGTTCCAGCAGCTTAAGTGGGAGGGGATCCTACAATGAGCAGTTCTTC. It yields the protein CSSSLSGRGSYNEQFF.

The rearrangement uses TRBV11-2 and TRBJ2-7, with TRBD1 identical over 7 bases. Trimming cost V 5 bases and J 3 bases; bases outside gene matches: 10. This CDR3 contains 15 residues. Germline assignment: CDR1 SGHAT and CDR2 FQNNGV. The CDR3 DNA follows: TGTGCCAGCAGCCTCGTCGGGGCAGGGGGCTACGAGCAGTACTTC. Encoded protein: CASSLVGAGGYEQYF.

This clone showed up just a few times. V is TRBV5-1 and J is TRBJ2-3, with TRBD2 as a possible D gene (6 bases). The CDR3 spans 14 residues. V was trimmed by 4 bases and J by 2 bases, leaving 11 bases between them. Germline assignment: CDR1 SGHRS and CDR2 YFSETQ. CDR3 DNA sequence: TGCGCCAGCAGCCCCGCGGACTACACAGATACGCAGTATTTT. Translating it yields CASSPADYTDTQYF.

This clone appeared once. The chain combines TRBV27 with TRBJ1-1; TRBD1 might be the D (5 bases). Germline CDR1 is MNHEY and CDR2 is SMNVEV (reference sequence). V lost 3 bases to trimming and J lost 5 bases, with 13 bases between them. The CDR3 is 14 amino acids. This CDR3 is CASSFGARETEAFF. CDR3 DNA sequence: TGTGCCAGCAGTTTTGGGGCCAGAGAAACTGAAGCTTTCTTT.

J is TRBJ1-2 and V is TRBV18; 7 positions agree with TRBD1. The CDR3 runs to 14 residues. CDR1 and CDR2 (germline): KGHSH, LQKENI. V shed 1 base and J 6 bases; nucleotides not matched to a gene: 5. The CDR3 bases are TGTGCCAGCTCACCACGACAGGGAAACGATGGCTACACCTTC. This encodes CASSPRQGNDGYTF.

CDR3 in amino acids: CASSRGQAGYEQYF. The CDR3 DNA follows: TGCGCCAGCAGCCGCGGACAGGCAGGCTACGAGCAGTACTTC. J is TRBJ2-7 and V is TRBV5-1; 7 bases align to TRBD1. Trimming cost V 4 bases and J 3 bases; bases outside gene matches: 7. The CDR3 runs 14 residues. The V gene's germline CDR1 is SGHRS and CDR2 YFSETQ.

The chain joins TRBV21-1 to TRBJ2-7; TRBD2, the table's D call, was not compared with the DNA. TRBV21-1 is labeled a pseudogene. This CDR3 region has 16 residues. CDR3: CASSSEREPSPYEQYF. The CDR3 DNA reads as TGTGCCAGCTCTAGCGAGAGGGAGCCATCCCCCTACGAGCAGTACTTC.

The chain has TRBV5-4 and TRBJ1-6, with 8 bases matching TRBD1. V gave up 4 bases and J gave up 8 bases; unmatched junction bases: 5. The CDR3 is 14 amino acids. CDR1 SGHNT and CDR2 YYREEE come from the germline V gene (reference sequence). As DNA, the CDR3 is TGTGCCAGCAGCGGGGGACAGGCGGATTCACCCCTCCACTTT. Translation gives CASSGGQADSPLHF.

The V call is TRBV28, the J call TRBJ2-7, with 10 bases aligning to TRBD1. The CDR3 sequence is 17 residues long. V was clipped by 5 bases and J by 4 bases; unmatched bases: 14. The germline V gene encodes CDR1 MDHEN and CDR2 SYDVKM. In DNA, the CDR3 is TGTGCCAGCAGTGCGAACCCCCGGGACAGGGGTTCGTACGAGCAGTACTTC. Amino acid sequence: CASSANPRDRGSYEQYF.

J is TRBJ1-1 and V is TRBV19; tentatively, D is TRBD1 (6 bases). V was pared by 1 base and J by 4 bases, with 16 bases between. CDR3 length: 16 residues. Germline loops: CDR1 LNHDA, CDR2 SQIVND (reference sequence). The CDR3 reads CASSIGPGGGGTEAFF. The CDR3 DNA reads TGTGCCAGTAGTATAGGCCCGGGGGGGGGCGGCACTGAAGCTTTCTTT.

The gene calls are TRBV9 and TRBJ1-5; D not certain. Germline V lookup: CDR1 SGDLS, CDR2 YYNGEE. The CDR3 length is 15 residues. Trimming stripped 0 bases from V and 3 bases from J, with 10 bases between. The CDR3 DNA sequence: TGTGCCAGCAGCGTAGATGAGGGATTCAATCAGCCCCAGCATTTT. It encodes CASSVDEGFNQPQHF.

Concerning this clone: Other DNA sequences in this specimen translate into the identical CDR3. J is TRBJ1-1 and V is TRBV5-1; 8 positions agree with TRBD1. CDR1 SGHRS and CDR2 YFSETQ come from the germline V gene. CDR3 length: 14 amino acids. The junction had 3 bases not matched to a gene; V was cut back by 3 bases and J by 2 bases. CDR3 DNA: TGCGCCAGCAGCTCCCAGGGGGCCAACACTGAAGCTTTCTTT. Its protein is CASSSQGANTEAFF.